The 4 T cell receptor beta chains below come from one sample, sequenced in a study of PD-L1 blockade in urothelial cancer. The time point is: pretreatment peripheral blood. Some clones are missing from TCRdb's copy, which holds only in-frame ones; the method was immunoSEQ multiplex PCR. In the table there are 130,000 or so clones, 70% to 85% of which are singletons. This sample comprised PBMCs, obtained around atezolizumab (anti-PD-L1) treatment. These receptors all stem from a man between 50 and 59 years old with urothelial cancer.

V is TRBV19 and J is TRBJ2-7; 8 positions agree with TRBD2. J was trimmed by 3 bases and V by 6 bases; bases with no gene match: 7. Per germline, CDR1 LNHDA and CDR2 SQIVND (reference sequence). The CDR3 is made up of 14 amino acids. The CDR3 nucleotides are TGTGCCAGTAGGTCGAGCGGGAGTATCTACGAGCAGTACTTC. This gives the protein CASRSSGSIYEQYF.

The J gene is TRBJ2-5, the V gene TRBV29-1, with TRBD2 identical over 11 bases. Trimming took 7 bases from V and 5 from J; bases not matched to a gene: 3. The germline CDR1 and CDR2 sequences are SQVTM and ANQGSEA. The length of the CDR3 is 12 residues. CDR3 DNA sequence: TGCAGCGCCCGGACTAGCGGGGAGACCCAGTACTTC. Translation: CSARTSGETQYF.

This clone was counted a few times. This sequence joins TRBV15 and TRBJ2-3; possibly TRBD2 for D (6 bases). The germline CDR1 and CDR2 sequences are LNHNV and YYDKDF (reference sequence). The CDR3 runs 16 residues. With 1 base removed from V and 3 bases from J, the gap between germline ends came to 14 bases. The CDR3 DNA reads as TGTGCCACCAGCAGAGCCCCGGGGGAGTTGACAGATACGCAGTATTTT. This codes for CATSRAPGELTDTQYF.

The chain is built from TRBV18 and TRBJ2-3; D is uncertain. Trimming left V 6 bases short and J 2 bases short, with 21 bases between. The CDR3 spans 17 residues. CDR1 and CDR2 from the germline V gene are KGHSH and LQKENI. The CDR3 here is CASSSDSRLSITDTQYF. The CDR3 DNA is TGTGCCAGCTCGTCCGACTCTAGACTGAGTATCACAGATACGCAGTATTTT.